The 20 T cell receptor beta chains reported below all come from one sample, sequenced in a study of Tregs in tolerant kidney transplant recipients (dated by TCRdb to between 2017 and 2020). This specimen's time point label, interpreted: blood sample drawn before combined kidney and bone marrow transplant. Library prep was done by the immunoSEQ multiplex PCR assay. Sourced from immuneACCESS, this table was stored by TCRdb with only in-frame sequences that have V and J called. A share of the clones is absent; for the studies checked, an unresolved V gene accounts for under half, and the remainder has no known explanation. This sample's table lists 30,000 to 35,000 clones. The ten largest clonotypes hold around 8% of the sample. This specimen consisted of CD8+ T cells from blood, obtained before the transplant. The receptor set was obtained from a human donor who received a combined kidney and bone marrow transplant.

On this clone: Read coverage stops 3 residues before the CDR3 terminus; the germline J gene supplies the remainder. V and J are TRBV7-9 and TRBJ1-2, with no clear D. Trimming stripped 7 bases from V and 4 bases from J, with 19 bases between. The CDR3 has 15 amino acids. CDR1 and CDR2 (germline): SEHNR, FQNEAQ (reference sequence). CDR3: CASTGDNTFPYGYTF. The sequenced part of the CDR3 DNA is TGTGCCAGCACAGGAGATAATACTTTTCCCTATGGC.

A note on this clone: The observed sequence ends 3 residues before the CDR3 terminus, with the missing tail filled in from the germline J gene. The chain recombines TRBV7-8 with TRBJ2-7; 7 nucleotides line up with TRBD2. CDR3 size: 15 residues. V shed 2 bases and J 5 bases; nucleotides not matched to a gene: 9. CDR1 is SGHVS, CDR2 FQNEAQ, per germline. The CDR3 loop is CASSLSLAGVHEQYF. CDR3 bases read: TGTGCCAGCAGCTTATCTCTGGCGGGAGTCCACGAG.

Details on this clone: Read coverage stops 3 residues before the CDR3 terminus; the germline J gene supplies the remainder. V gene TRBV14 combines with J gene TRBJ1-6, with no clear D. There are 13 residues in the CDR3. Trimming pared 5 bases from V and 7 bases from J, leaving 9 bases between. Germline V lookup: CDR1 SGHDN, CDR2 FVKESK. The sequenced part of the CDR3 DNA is TGTGCCAGCAGCGCGGCAGTGAATTCACCC. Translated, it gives CASSAAVNSP. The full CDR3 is CASSAAVNSPLHF.

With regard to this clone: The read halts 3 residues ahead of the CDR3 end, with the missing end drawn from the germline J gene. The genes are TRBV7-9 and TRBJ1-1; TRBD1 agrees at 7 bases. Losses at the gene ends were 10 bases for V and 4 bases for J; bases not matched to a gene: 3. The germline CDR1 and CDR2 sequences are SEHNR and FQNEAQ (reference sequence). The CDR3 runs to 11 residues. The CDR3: CAIAGGTEAFF. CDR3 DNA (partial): TGTGCCATCGCAGGGGGCACTGAA. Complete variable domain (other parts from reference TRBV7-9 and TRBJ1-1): DTGVSQNPRHKITKRGQNVTFRCDPISEHNRLYWYRQTLGQGPEFLTYFQNEAQLEKSRLLSDRFSAERPKGSFSTLEIQRTEQGDSAMYLCAIAGGTEAFFGQGTRLTVV.

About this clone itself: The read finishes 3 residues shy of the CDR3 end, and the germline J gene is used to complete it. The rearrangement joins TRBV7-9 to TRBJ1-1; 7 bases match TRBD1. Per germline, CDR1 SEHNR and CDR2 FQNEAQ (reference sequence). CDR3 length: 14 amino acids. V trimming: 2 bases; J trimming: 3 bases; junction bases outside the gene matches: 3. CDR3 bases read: TGTGCCAGCAGCTTACGCACAGGGGACACTGAA. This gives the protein CASSLRTGDTE. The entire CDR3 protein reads CASSLRTGDTEAFF.

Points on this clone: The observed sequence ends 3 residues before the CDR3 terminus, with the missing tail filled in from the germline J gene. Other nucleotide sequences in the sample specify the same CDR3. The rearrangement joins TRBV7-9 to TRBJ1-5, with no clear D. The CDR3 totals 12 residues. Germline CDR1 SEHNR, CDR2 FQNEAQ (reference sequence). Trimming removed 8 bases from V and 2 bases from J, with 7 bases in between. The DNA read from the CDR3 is TGTGCCAGCTCCCGGGGCAATCAGCCC. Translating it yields CASSRGNQP. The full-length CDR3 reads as CASSRGNQPQHF.

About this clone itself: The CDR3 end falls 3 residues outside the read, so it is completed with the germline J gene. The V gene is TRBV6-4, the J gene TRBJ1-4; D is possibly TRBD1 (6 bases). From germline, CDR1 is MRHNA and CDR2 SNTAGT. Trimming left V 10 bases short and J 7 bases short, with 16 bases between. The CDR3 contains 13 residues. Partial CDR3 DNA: TGTGCCACCTTACAGGGTAGGGGTGAAAAA. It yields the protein CATLQGRGEK. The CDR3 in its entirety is CATLQGRGEKLFF.

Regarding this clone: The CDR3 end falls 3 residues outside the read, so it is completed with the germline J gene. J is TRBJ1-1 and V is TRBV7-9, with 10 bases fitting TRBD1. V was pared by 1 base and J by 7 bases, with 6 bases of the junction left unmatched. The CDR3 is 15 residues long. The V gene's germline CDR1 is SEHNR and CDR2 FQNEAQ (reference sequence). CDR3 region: CASSLGTGGSGEAFF. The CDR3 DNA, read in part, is TGTGCCAGCAGCTTAGGGACAGGGGGATCAGGTGAA.

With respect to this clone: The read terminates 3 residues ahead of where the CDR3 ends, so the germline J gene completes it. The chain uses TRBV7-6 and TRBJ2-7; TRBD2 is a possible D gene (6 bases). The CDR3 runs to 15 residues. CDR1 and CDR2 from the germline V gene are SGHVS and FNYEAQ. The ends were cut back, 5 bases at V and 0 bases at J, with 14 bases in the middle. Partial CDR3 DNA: TGTGCCAGCAGCCTAAGCGGGTCTTTCTCCTACGAG. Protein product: CASSLSGSFSYE. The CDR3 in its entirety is CASSLSGSFSYEQYF.

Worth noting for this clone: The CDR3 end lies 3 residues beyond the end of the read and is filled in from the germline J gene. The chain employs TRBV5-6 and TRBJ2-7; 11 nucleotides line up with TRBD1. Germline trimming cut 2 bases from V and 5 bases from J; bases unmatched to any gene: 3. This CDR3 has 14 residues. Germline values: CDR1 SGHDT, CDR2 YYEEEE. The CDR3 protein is CASSFGQGANEQYF. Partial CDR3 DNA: TGTGCCAGCAGCTTCGGACAGGGGGCGAACGAG.

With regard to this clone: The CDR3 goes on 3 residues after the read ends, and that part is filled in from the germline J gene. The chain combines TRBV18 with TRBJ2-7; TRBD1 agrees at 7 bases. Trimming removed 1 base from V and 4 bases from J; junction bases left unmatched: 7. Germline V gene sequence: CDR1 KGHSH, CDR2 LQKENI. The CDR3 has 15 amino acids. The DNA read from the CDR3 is TGTGCCAGCTCACCACGAGACAGGGTTGGATACGAG. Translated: CASSPRDRVGYE. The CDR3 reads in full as CASSPRDRVGYEQYF.

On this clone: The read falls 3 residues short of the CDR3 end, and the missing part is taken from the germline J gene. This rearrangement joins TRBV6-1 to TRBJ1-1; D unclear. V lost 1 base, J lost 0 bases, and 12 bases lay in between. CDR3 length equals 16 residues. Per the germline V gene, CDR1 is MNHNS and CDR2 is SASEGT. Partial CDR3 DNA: TGTGCCAGCAGTGAAGAAGGTGTCGGGTTGAACACTGAA. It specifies CASSEEGVGLNTE. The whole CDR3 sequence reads CASSEEGVGLNTEAFF.

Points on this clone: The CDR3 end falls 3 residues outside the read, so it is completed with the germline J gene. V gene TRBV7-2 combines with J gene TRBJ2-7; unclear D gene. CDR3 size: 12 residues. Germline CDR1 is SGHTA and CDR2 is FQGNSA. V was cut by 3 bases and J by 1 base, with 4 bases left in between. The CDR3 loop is CASSFISYEQYF. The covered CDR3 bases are TGTGCCAGCAGCTTCATTTCCTACGAG.

The CDR3 bases that were read are TGTGCCAGTAGTATGCCCCAGGGGGTGAACACTGAA. This translates into CASSMPQGVNTE. The whole CDR3 protein is CASSMPQGVNTEAFF. The chain couples TRBV19 to TRBJ1-1; 7 bases map to TRBD1. The read terminates 3 residues before the CDR3 end, so the remaining end is supplied by the germline J gene. This CDR3 has 15 residues. The V gene's germline CDR1 is LNHDA and CDR2 SQIVND (reference sequence). Losses at the gene ends were 3 bases for V and 0 bases for J; bases not matched to a gene: 4.

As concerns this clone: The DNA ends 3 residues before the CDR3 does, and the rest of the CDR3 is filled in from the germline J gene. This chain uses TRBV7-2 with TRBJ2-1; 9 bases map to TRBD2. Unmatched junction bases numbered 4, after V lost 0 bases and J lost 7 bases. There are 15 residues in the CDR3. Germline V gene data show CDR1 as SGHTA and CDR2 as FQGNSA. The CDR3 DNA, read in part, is TGTGCCAGCAGCTTAGCGGGCGGGGGGGCAAATGAG. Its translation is CASSLAGGGANE. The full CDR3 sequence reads CASSLAGGGANEQFF.

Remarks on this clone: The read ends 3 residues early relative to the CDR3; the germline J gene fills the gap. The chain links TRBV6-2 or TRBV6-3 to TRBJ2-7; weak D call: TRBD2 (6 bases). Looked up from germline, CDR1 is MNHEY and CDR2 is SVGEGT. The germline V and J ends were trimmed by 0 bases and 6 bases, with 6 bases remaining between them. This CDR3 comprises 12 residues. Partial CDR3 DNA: TGTGCCAGCAGTTACTCGACTAGCGAG. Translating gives CASSYSTSE. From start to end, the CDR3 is CASSYSTSEQYF.

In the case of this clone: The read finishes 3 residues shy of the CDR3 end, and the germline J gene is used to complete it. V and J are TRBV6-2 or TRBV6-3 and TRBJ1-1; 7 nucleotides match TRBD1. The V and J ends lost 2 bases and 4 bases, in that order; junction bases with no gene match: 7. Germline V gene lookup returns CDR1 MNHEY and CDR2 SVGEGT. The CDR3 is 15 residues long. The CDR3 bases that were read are TGTGCCAGCAGTTACCGGGACAGAGATGGCACTGAA. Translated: CASSYRDRDGTE. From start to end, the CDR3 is CASSYRDRDGTEAFF.

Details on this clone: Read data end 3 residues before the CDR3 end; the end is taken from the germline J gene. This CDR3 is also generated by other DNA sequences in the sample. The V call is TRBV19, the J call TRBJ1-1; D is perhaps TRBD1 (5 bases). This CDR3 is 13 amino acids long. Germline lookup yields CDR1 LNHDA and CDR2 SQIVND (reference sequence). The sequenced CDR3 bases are TGTGCCAGTAGTATCCCCTTGGGGGGGGAA. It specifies CASSIPLGGE. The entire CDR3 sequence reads CASSIPLGGEAFF.

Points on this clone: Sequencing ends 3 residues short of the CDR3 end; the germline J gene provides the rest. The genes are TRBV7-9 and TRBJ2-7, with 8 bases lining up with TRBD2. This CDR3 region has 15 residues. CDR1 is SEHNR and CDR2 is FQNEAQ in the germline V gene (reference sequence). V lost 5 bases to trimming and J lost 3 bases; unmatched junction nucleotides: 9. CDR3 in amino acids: CASSRSGGTVYEQYF. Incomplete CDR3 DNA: TGTGCCAGCAGCCGGAGCGGGGGTACTGTCTACGAG.

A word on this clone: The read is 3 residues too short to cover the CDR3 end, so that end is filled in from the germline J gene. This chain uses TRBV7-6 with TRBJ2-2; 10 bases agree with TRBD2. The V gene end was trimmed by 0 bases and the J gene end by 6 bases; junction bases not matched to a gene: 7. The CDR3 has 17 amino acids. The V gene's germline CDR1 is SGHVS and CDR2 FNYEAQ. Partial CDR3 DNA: TGTGCCAGCAGCTTAGCTCCCAGCGGGGGGGCGGCCGGGGAG. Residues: CASSLAPSGGAAGE. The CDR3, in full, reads CASSLAPSGGAAGELFF. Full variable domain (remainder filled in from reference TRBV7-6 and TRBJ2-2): GAGVSQSPRYKVTKRGQDVALRCDPISGHVSLYWYRQALGQGPEFLTYFNYEAQQDKSGLPNDRFSAERPEGSISTLTIQRTEQRDSAMYRCASSLAPSGGAAGELFFGEGSRLTVL.